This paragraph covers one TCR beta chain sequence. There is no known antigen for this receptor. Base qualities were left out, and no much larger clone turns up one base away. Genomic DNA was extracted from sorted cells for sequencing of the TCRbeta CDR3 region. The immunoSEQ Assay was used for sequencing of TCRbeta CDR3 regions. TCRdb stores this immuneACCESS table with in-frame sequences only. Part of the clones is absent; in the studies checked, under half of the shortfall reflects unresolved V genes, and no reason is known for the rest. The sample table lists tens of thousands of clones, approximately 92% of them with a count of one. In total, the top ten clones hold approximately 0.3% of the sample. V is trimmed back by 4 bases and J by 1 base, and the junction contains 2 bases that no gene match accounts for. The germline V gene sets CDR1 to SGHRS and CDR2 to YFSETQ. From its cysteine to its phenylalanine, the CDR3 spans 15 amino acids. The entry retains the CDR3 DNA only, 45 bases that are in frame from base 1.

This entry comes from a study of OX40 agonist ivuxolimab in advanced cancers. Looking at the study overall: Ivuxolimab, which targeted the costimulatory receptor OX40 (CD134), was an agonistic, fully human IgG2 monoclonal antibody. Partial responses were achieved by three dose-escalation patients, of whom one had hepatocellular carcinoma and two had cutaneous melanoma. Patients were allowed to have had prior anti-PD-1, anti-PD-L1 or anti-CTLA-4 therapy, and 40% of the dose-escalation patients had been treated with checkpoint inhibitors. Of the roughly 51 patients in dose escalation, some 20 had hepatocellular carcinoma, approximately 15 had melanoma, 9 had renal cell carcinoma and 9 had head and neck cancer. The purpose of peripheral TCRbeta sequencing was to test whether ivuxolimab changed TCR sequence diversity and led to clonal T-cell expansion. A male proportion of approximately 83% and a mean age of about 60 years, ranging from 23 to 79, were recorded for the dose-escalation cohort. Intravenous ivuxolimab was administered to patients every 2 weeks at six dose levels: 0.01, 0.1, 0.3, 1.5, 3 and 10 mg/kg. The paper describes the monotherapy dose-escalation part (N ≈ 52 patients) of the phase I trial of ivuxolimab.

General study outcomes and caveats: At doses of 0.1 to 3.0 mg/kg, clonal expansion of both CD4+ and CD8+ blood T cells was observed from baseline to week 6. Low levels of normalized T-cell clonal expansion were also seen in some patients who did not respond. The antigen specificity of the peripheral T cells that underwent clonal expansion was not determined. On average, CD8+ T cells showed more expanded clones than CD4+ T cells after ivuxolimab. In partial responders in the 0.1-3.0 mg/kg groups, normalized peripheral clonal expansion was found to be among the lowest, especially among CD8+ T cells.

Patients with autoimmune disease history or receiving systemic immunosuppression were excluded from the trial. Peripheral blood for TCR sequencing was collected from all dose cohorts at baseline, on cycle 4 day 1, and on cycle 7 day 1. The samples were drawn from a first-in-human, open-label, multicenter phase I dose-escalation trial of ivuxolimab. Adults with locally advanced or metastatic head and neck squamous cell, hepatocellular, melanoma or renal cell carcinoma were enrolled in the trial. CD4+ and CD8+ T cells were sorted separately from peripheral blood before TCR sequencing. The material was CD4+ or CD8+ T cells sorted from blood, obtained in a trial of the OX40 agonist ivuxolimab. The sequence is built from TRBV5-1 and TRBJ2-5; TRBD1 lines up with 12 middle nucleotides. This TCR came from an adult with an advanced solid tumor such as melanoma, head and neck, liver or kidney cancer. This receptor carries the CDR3 CASSQGQGAQETQYF. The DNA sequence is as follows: TGCGCCAGCAGCCAGGGACAGGGGGCCCAAGAGACCCAGTACTTC.